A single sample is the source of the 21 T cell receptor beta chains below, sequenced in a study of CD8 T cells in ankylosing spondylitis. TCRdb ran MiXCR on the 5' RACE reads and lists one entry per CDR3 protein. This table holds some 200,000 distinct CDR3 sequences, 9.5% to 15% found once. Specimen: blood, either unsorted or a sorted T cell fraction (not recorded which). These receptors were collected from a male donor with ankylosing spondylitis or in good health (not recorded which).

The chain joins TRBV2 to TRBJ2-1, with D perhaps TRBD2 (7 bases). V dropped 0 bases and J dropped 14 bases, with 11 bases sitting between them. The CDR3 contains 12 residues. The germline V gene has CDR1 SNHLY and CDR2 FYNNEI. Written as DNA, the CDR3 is TGTGCCAGCAGTGAAGCCGTAGGGGGGGAGTTCTTC. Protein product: CASSEAVGGEFF.

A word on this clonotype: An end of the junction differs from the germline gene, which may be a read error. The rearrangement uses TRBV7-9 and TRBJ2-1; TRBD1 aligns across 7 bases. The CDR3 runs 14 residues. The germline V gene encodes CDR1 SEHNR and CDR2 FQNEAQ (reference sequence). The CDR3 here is CASRLDTGANEQFF. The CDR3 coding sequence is TGTGCCAGCAGATTAGATACAGGGGCCAATGAGCAGTTCTTC.

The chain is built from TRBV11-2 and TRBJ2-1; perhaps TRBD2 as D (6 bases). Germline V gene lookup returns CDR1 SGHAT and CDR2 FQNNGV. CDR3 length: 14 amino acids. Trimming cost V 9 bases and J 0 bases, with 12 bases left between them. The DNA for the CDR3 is TGTGCCAGTCTGGGGGGTAGCTCCTACAATGAGCAGTTCTTC. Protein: CASLGGSSYNEQFF.

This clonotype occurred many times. Here the CDR3 reads CSVEEGGRGNLEQFF. CDR3 in DNA: TGCAGCGTTGAAGAGGGAGGAAGGGGGAACTTAGAGCAGTTCTTC. V is TRBV29-1 and J is TRBJ2-1; tentatively, D is TRBD1 or TRBD2 (6 bases each). Germline CDR1 and CDR2: SQVTM and ANQGSEA. The CDR3 has 15 amino acids. Between the trimmed V and J ends, which lost 0 bases and 10 bases, there was a span of 19 bases.

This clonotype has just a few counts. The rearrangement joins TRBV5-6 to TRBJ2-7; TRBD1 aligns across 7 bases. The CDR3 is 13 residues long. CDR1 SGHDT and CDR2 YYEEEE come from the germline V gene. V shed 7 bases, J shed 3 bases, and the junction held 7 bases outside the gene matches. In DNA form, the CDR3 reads TGTGCCAGCCCGGGACAGCCTTGCTACGAGCAGTACTTC. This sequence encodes CASPGQPCYEQYF. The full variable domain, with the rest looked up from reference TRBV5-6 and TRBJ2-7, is DAGVTQSPTHLIKTRGQQVTLRCSPKSGHDTVSWYQQALGQGPQFIFQYYEEEERQRGNFPDRFSGHQFPNYSSELNVNALLLGDSALYLCASPGQPCYEQYFGPGTRLTVT.

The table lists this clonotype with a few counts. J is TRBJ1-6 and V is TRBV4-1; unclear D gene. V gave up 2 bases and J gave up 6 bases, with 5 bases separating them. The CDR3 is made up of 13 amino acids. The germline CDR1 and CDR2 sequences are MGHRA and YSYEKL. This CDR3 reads CASSQPGNSPLHF. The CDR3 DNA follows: TGCGCCAGCAGCCAACCCGGTAATTCACCCCTCCACTTT.

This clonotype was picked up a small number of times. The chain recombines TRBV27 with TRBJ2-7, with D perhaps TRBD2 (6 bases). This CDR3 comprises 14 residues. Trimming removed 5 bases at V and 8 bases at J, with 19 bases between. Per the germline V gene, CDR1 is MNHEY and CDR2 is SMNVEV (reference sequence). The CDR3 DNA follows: TGTGCCAGCAGTCCCCGCGGCGGGATAGACAAGCAGTACTTC. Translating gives CASSPRGGIDKQYF.

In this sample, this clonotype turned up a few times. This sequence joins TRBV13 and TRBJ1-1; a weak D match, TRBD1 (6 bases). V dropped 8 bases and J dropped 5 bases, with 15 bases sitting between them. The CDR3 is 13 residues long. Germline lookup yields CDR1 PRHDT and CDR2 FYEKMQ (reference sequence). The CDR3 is CASRGSRGTEAFF. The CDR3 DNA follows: TGTGCCAGCCGAGGGAGTAGGGGGACTGAAGCTTTCTTT. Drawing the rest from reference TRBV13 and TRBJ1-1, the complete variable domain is AAGVIQSPRHLIKEKRETATLKCYPIPRHDTVYWYQQGPGQDPQFLISFYEKMQSDKGSIPDRFSAQQFSDYHSELNMSSLELGDSALYFCASRGSRGTEAFFGQGTRLTVV.

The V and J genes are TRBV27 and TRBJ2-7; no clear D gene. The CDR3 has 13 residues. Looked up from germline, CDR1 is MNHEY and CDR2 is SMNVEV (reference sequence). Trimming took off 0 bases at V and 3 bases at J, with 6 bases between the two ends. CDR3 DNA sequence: TGTGCCAGCAGTTTATCACCCGACTACGAGCAGTACTTC. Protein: CASSLSPDYEQYF.

The CDR3 DNA reads TGTGCCAGCAGTTACGCAAGTGGAGGGGACTACAATGAGCAGTTCTTC. It yields the protein CASSYASGGDYNEQFF. The chain joins TRBV6-5 to TRBJ2-1; maybe TRBD2 (6 bases). CDR3 length equals 16 residues. V was cut by 2 bases and J by 3 bases, with 14 bases left in between. In germline, CDR1 is MNHEY, CDR2 SVGAGI.

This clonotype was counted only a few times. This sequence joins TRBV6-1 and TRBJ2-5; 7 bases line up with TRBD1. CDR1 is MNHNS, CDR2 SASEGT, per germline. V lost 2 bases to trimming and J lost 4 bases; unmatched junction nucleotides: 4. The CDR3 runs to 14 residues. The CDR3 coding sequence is TGTGCCAGCAGTGAACGGAACAGGGGAGAGACCCAGTACTTC. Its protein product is CASSERNRGETQYF.

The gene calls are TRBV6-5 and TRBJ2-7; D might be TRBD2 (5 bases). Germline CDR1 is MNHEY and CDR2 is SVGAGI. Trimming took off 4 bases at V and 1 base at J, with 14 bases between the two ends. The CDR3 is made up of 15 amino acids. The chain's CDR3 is CASSFEGPRSYEQYF. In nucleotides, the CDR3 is TGTGCCAGCAGTTTTGAGGGCCCTCGTTCCTACGAGCAGTACTTC.

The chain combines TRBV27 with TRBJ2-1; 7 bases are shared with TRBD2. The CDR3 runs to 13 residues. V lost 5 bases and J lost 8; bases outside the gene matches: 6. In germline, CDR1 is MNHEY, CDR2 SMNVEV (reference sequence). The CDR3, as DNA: TGTGCCAGCAGTCCCGTCGCGGGAGATGAGCAGTTCTTC. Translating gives CASSPVAGDEQFF.

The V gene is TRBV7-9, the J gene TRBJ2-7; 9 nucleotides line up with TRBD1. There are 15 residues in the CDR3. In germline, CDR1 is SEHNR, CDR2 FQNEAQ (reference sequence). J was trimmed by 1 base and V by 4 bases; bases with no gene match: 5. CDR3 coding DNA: TGTGCCAGCAGCTGGGGACAGGGTCAGTCCTACGAGCAGTACTTC. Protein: CASSWGQGQSYEQYF.

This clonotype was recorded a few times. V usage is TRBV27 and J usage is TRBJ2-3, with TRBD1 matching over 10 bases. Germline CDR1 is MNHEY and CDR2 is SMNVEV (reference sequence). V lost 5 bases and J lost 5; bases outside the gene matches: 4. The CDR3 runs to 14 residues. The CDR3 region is CASSTGQGIDTQYF. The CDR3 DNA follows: TGTGCCAGCAGTACGGGACAGGGGATAGATACGCAGTATTTT.

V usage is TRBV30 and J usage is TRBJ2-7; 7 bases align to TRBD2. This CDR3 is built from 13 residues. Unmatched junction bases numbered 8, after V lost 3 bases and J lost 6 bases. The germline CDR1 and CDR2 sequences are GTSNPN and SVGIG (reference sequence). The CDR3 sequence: CAWSSGLIGEQYF. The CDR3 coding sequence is TGTGCCTGGAGCTCGGGACTAATTGGCGAGCAGTACTTC.

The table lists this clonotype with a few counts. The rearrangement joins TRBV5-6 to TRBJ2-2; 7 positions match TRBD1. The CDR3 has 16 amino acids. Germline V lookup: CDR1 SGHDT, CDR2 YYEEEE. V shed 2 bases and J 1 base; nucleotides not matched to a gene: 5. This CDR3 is CASSFLDRMNTGELFF. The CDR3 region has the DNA TGTGCCAGCAGCTTTTTGGACAGGATGAACACCGGGGAGCTGTTTTTT.

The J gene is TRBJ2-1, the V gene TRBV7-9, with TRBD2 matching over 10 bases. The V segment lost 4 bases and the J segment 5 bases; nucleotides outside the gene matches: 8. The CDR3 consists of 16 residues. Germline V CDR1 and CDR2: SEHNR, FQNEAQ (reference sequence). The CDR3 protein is CASSSYTGTSDNEQFF. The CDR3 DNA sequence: TGTGCCAGCAGCTCTTATACCGGGACTAGCGACAATGAGCAGTTCTTC.

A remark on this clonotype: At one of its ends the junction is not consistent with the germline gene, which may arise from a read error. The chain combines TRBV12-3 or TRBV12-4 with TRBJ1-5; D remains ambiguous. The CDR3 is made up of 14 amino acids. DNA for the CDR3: TGTGCCAGCCGTTTTTGGTGGCTGGGACAGCCCCAGCATTTT. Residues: CASRFWWLGQPQHF.

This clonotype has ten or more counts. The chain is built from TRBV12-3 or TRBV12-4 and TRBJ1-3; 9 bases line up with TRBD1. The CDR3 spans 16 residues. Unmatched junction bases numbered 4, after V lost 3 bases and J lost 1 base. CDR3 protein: CASSFGTGRSGNTIYF. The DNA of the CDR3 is TGTGCCAGCAGTTTTGGGACAGGGAGATCTGGAAACACCATATATTTT.

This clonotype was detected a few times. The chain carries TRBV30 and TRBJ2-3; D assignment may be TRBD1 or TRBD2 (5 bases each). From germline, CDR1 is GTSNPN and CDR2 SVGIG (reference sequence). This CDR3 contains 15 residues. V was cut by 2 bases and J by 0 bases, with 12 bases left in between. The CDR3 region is CAWSPGASSTDTQYF. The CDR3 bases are TGTGCCTGGAGTCCCGGGGCTTCTAGCACAGATACGCAGTATTTT.